The 20 T cell receptor beta chains below were found in one sample sequenced in a study of blood T cells in healthy people across ages. A second PCR, run for roughly 7 to 11 cycles, used a sample-barcoded 5' primer plus a J-beta primer mix. TCRdb passed the 5' RACE reads through MiXCR, listing each CDR3 protein once. The sample includes 1.5 million to 2 million distinct CDR3 sequences, approximately 28% of them seen just once. The sample was blood. These receptor sequences come from a woman in her 30s in good health.

This clonotype came up a few times. V and J are TRBV7-2 and TRBJ2-5, with 10 positions matching TRBD2. CDR3 length: 17 residues. Looked up from germline, CDR1 is SGHTA and CDR2 is FQGNSA. The ends lost 7 bases at V and 1 base at J; junction bases unmatched: 12. The CDR3 nucleotides read TGTGCCAGCAACTTCGGTAGCGGGACTAGCGTCCAAGAGACCCAGTACTTC. Translation: CASNFGSGTSVQETQYF.

The gene calls are TRBV12-3 or TRBV12-4 and TRBJ1-4, with 8 bases identical to TRBD1. Trimming removed 6 bases from V and 10 bases from J; junction bases left unmatched: 7. CDR3 length equals 13 residues. The CDR3 coding sequence is TGTGCCAGCAGCGACAGGGGTAGTGTAAAACTGTTTTTT. The encoded protein is CASSDRGSVKLFF.

This clonotype was counted only a few times. The chain links TRBV28 to TRBJ2-5; 7 nucleotides line up with TRBD2. V lost 6 bases, J lost 4 bases, and 8 bases stayed unmatched. CDR1 is MDHEN, CDR2 SYDVKM, per germline. The CDR3 contains 14 residues. CDR3 amino acids: CASRFYGGGETQYF. DNA for the CDR3: TGTGCCAGCAGATTTTACGGCGGGGGAGAGACCCAGTACTTC.

This clonotype has only a few counts. The gene calls are TRBV10-3 and TRBJ1-5; 8 bases align to TRBD1. The trim removed 6 bases at V and 4 bases at J, leaving 5 bases unmatched. Germline V gives CDR1 ENHRY, CDR2 SYGVKD. The CDR3 is made up of 14 amino acids. In DNA form, the CDR3 reads TGTGCCATCAGGGACAGGGCCTTAAATCAGCCCCAGCATTTT. Its protein product is CAIRDRALNQPQHF.

This clonotype has at least ten counts. V is TRBV29-1 and J is TRBJ1-2; possible D gene TRBD1, 5 bases. This CDR3 region has 14 residues. Trimming removed 4 bases at V and 3 bases at J, with 15 bases between. Germline V gene lookup returns CDR1 SQVTM and CDR2 ANQGSEA. CDR3 sequence (DNA): TGCAGCGTTGCCGGGACCCCCACGGACTATGGCTACACCTTC. Its translation: CSVAGTPTDYGYTF.

Many counts were recorded for this clonotype. The chain employs TRBV27 and TRBJ2-1; 9 bases are a match to TRBD2. CDR1 is MNHEY and CDR2 is SMNVEV in the germline V gene (reference sequence). V trimming: 1 base; J trimming: 4 bases; junction bases outside the gene matches: 11. The CDR3 is made up of 18 amino acids. CDR3 sequence (DNA): TGTGCCAGCAGTTTATTGGGTGGTAGCGGGGGTTCGTACAATGAGCAGTTCTTC. Protein product: CASSLLGGSGGSYNEQFF.

This clonotype was detected many times. The chain carries TRBV29-1 and TRBJ2-5, with D uncertain. This CDR3 spans 12 amino acids. Germline loops: CDR1 SQVTM, CDR2 ANQGSEA. Trimming removed 6 bases from V and 2 bases from J, with 10 bases in between. The CDR3 DNA reads TGCAGCGTCTCACAGCTACAAGAGACCCAGTACTTC. This codes for CSVSQLQETQYF. The whole variable domain, remainder taken from reference TRBV29-1 and TRBJ2-5, is SAVISQKPSRDICQRGTSLTIQCQVDSQVTMMFWYRQQPGQSLTLIATANQGSEATYESGFVIDKFPISRPNLTFSTLTVSNMSPEDSSIYLCSVSQLQETQYFGPGTRLLVL.

The rearrangement links TRBV29-1 to TRBJ2-3; 10 bases map to TRBD2. Germline loops: CDR1 SQVTM, CDR2 ANQGSEA. The CDR3 covers 14 residues. V lost 3 bases and J lost 7; bases outside the gene matches: 7. The CDR3: CSVERLAGKNTQYF. The CDR3 region has the DNA TGCAGCGTTGAGCGACTAGCGGGTAAAAATACGCAGTATTTT.

V and J are TRBV4-1 and TRBJ2-6; D perhaps matches TRBD1 (5 bases). The germline V and J ends were trimmed by 1 base and 0 bases, with 10 bases remaining between them. Germline loops: CDR1 MGHRA, CDR2 YSYEKL. The CDR3 is made up of 17 amino acids. The CDR3 DNA reads as TGCGCCAGCAGCCAAGCGAGCGACAGCTCTGGGGCCAACGTCCTGACTTTC. This encodes CASSQASDSSGANVLTF.

This clonotype occurred a few times. The chain carries TRBV29-1 and TRBJ2-2; 10 bases fit TRBD2. Germline V CDR1 and CDR2: SQVTM, ANQGSEA. V shed 4 bases and J 2 bases; nucleotides not matched to a gene: 13. The CDR3 is 18 residues long. In DNA, the CDR3 is TGCAGCGTTGCCCTAAGGGCTAGCGGGGGACTAAACACCGGGGAGCTGTTTTTT. This gives the protein CSVALRASGGLNTGELFF.

The table lists this clonotype with many counts. V and J are TRBV12-3 or TRBV12-4 and TRBJ2-1; maybe TRBD2 (5 bases). The CDR3 length is 12 residues. V lost 4 bases and J lost 8, with 9 bases in between. CDR3 in amino acids: CASSSTRDEQFF. DNA for the CDR3: TGTGCCAGCAGTTCCACTAGAGATGAGCAGTTCTTC.

Details on this clonotype: A much larger clone lies one base from this, so it may be a read error. Since no conserved phenylalanine or tryptophan closes the CDR3, a read error is the likely cause. The chain couples TRBV4-2 to TRBJ2-5, with D perhaps TRBD2 (5 bases). The CDR3 contains 12 residues. Germline CDR1 LGHNA, CDR2 YNFKEQ. The V end lost 0 bases, the J end lost 11 bases, and 10 bases lay between the germline ends. CDR3: CASSQESGVQYV. As DNA, the CDR3 is TGTGCCAGCAGCCAAGAATCCGGGGTGCAGTACGTC.

The chain combines TRBV12-3 or TRBV12-4 with TRBJ2-4; D is unresolved. CDR3 length equals 16 residues. Trimming stripped 8 bases from V and 1 base from J, with 18 bases between. CDR3 sequence (DNA): TGTGCCAGCTCAAATGGGGTAAACCTGGCCAAAAACATTCAGTACTTC. It is translated as CASSNGVNLAKNIQYF.

V is TRBV25-1 and J is TRBJ2-4; TRBD1 might be the D (5 bases). From germline, CDR1 is MGHDK and CDR2 SYGVNS. The CDR3 covers 13 residues. V gave up 4 bases and J gave up 13 bases, with 17 bases separating them. In DNA, the CDR3 is TGTGCCAGCAGTGCAGGGTGGAACTACGGGCAGTACTTC. Its protein is CASSAGWNYGQYF.

This rearrangement joins TRBV4-3 to TRBJ2-7, with a possible D match to TRBD1 (6 bases). Germline V lookup: CDR1 LGHNA, CDR2 YSLEER. V shed 4 bases and J shed 6 bases, with 19 bases lying between them. This CDR3 has 15 amino acids. CDR3: CASSRLQGSLSEQYF. The CDR3, as DNA: TGCGCCAGCAGCCGACTACAGGGTTCTTTGTCCGAGCAGTACTTC.

This clonotype was picked up a small number of times. The chain couples TRBV12-3 or TRBV12-4 to TRBJ2-3; TRBD2 aligns across 9 bases. The CDR3 loop spans 16 amino acids. Trimming took 0 bases from V and 2 from J; bases not matched to a gene: 3. The CDR3 protein is CASSLASGSPTDTQYF. For the CDR3, the DNA is TGTGCCAGCAGTTTAGCTAGCGGGAGCCCCACAGATACGCAGTATTTT.

This clonotype was seen many times. The chain uses TRBV20-1 and TRBJ1-5; D gene uncertain. With 3 bases removed from V and 1 base from J, the gap between germline ends came to 13 bases. There are 15 residues in the CDR3. Germline CDR1 reads DFQATT; CDR2 reads SNEGSKA (reference sequence). This CDR3 is CSASTTAGSNQPQHF. The CDR3 DNA is TGCAGTGCTAGCACTACCGCCGGGAGCAATCAGCCCCAGCATTTT.

V and J are TRBV7-2 and TRBJ2-1; TRBD2 matches at 13 bases. The CDR3 loop spans 15 amino acids. From germline, CDR1 is SGHTA and CDR2 FQGNSA. The V and J ends lost 1 base and 9 bases, in that order; junction bases with no gene match: 3. The CDR3 DNA sequence: TGTGCCAGCAGCTTAGAACTAGCGGGAGGGGTTGAGCAGTTCTTC. Its translation: CASSLELAGGVEQFF. Looking up the rest from reference TRBV7-2 and TRBJ2-1 gives the full variable domain: GAGVSQSPSNKVTEKGKDVELRCDPISGHTALYWYRQSLGQGLEFLIYFQGNSAPDKSGLPSDRFSAERTGGSVSTLTIQRTQQEDSAVYLCASSLELAGGVEQFFGPGTRLTVL.

This clonotype was seen many times. V gene TRBV4-1 combines with J gene TRBJ2-5, with 7 positions matching TRBD1. This CDR3 has 13 amino acids. The germline V gene has CDR1 MGHRA and CDR2 YSYEKL. The trim removed 1 base at V and 5 bases at J, leaving 1 base unmatched. For the CDR3, the DNA is TGCGCCAGCAGCCAAGTCAGGGGGGAGACCCAGTACTTC. Translating gives CASSQVRGETQYF.

This clonotype was counted between two and nine times. This rearrangement joins TRBV2 to TRBJ2-5; 7 bases are a match to TRBD2. The length of the CDR3 is 13 residues. V shed 6 bases and J 5 bases; nucleotides not matched to a gene: 6. Germline CDR1 is SNHLY and CDR2 is FYNNEI. The CDR3 bases are TGTGCCAGCAGGAAGGGAGGGTTCGAGACCCAGTACTTC. Protein: CASRKGGFETQYF.